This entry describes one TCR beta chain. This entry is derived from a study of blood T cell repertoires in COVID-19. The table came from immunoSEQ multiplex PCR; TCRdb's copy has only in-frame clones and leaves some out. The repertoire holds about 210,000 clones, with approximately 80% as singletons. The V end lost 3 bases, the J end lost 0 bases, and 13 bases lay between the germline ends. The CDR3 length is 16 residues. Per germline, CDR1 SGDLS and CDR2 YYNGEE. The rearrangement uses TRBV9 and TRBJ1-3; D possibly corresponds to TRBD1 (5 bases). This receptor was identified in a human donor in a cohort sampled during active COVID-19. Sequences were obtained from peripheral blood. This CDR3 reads CASSGGLTFSGNTIYF. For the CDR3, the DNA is TGTGCCAGCAGCGGGGGACTGACGTTCTCTGGAAACACCATATATTTT.